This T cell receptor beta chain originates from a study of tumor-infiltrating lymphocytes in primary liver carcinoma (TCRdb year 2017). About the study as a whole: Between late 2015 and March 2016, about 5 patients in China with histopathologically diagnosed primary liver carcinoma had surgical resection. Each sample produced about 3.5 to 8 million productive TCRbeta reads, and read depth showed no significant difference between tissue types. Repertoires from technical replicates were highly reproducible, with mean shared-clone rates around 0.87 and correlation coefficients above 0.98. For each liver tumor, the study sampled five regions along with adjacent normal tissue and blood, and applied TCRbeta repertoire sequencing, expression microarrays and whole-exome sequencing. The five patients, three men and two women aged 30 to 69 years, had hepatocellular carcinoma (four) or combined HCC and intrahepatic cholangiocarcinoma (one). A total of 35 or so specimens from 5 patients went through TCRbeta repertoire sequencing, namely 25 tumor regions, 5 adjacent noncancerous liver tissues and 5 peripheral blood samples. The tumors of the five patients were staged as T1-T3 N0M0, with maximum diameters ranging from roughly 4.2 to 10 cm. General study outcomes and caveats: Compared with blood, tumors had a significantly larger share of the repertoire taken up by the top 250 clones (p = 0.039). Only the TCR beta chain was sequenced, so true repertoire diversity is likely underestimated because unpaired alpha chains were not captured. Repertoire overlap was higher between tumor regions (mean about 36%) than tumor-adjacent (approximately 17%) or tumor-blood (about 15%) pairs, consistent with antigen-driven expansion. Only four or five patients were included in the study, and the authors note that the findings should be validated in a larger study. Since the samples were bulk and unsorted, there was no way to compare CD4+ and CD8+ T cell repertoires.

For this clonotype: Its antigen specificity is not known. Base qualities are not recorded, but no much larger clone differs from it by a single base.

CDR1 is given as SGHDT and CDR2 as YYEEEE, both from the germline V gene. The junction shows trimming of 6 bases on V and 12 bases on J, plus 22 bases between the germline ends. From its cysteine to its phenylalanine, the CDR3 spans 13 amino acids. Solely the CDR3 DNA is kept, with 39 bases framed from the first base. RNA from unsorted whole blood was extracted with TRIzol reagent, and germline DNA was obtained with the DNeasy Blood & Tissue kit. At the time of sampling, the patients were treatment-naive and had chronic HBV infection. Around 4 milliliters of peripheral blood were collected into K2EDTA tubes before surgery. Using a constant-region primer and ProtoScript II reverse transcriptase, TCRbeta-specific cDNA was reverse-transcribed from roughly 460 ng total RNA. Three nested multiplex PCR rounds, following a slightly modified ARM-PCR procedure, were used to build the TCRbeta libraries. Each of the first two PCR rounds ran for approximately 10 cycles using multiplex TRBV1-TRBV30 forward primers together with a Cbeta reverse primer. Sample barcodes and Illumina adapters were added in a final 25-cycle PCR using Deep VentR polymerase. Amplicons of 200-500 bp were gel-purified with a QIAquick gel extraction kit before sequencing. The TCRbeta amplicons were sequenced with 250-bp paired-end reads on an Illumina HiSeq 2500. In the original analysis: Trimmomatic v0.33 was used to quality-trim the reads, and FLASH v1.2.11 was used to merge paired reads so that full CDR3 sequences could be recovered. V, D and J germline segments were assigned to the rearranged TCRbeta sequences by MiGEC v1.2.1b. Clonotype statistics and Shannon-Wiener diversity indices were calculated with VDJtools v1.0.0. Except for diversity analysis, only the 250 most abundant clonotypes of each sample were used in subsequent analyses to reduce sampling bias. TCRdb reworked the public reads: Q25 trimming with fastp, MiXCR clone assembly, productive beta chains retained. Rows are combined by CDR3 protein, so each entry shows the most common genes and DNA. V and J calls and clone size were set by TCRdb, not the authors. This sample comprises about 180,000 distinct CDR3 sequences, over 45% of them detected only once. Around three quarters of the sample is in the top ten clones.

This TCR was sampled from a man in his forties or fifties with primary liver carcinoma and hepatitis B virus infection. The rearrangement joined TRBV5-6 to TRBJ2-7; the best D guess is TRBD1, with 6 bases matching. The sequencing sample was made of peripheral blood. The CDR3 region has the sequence CASTSTGQLHSYF. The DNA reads TGTGCCAGCACCTCGACCGGACAGCTTCACTCGTACTTC.